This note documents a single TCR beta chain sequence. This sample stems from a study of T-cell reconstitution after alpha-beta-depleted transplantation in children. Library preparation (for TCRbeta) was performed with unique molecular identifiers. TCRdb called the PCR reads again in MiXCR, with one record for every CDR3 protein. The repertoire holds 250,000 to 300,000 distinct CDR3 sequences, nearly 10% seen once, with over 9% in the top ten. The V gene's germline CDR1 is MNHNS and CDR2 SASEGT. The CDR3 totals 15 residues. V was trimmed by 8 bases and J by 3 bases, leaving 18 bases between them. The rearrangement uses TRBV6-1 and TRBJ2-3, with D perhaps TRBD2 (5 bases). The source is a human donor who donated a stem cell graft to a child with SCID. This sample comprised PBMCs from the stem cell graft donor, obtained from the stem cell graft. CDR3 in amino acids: CASWARELATDTQYF. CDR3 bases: TGTGCCAGCTGGGCTAGGGAATTAGCGACAGATACGCAGTATTTT.